This T cell receptor (beta chain) stems from a study of beta chain features in type 1 diabetes (dated by TCRdb to 2017 to 2018). Background for the entire study: Mean age, gender distribution, total cell number and subset yield did not differ between patients and healthy donors. Across all samples, around 99 million sorted cells were examined, and cell number per subset correlated strongly with RNA yield. In the study, recently diagnosed type 1 diabetes patients and matched healthy donors were compared on the TCRB repertoires of their sorted circulating CD4+ T cell subsets. Whereas all 30 or so donors provided naive and central memory subsets, regulatory and stem cell-like memory subsets were isolated from just 8 patients and roughly eight healthy donors. General findings and caveats noted by the study authors: Naive, central memory and regulatory TCRB repertoires appeared to be more similar among patients than among healthy donors. Because the HLA sub-analyses included only small numbers of individuals, any influence of HLA type on TCRB rearrangement was left unresolved. Patients with type 1 diabetes made fewer insertions and deleted more nucleotides at VDJ recombination sites, implying thymic rearrangement abnormalities. A moderate but significant shortening of TCRB CDR3 length was observed in type 1 diabetes patients in all four CD4+ subsets. PCR may preferentially amplify shorter templates, but because patient and control samples were amplified and corrected together, any resulting skew would affect both groups equally. Because cDNA was sequenced instead of genomic DNA, activated cells with high expression could be over-represented, although the groups did not differ in activation or CD3 levels.

This clone occurred many times. Its antigen has not been determined. Qualities for individual bases were not recorded, and no much larger clone is one base off. Sequences LNHDA (CDR1) and SQIVND (CDR2) are obtained from the germline V gene (reference sequence). Trimming removed 8 bases from V and 1 base from J, leaving 12 bases between the germline ends. The CDR3 goes from the cysteine to the phenylalanine over 14 residues. Only CDR3 DNA remains: 42 bases, in frame from the first base. Each donor gave one peripheral blood draw, averaging about 100 mL, which was collected into heparinised tubes. A BD FACSAria II was used to sort naive, central memory, regulatory and stem cell-like memory CD4+ T cells with a panel that included CD45RO, CCR7, CD25, CD127, CD95 and CD27. Every sorted population had a purity above 98%. PBMCs were isolated right away by Lymphoprep density gradient centrifugation and were stained directly, without culture. So that batch effects would be minimized, each experiment stained and sorted samples in pairs, pairing one healthy donor with one patient.

All of the isolated RNA was reverse transcribed with the High Capacity cDNA Reverse Transcription Kit, so expressed TCRB transcripts were sequenced. Deep immunoSEQ sequencing was performed on naive, central memory and regulatory T cell samples, with an average of around 3.5 million total reads per sample. After sorted cells were lysed in RLT buffer, RNA was extracted with DNase-treated RNeasy Micro or Mini kits, with the choice depending on cell number. To prevent cross-contamination, every cell subset was processed on its own, while patient and healthy donor samples were processed together. The immunoSEQ multiplex PCR was used to amplify TCRB sequences from cDNA, generating 87-bp fragments that spanned the CDR3 region. The amplicons were sequenced using the Illumina HiSeq platform. The paper's data handling went like this. PCR bias was computationally corrected using synthetic template baselines, reads within Hamming distance 2 were collapsed, and singletons that could not be merged were discarded. Reads were aligned against IMGT to assign V, D and J genes, CDR3 length and insertions or deletions at six rearrangement sites. Within each subset, clonotype counts were normalized to the number of sorted cells before true diversity and Gini coefficients were calculated with the tcR R package. The overlap coefficient, calculated on TCRB nucleotide sequences, was used to quantify repertoire sharing. Sourced from immuneACCESS, this table was stored by TCRdb with only in-frame sequences that have V and J called. A share of the clones is absent; for the studies checked, an unresolved V gene accounts for under half, and the remainder has no known explanation. The V and J calls and clone size come from that table; D and trimming were worked out from the DNA. For this sample there are 150,000 or so clones; roughly 11% appear just once. About 1.9% of the sample is taken by the ten largest.

The sequence was obtained from a man between 18 and 29 years old in good health. The chain links TRBV19 with TRBJ2-4; the D region possibly corresponds to TRBD1 (6 bases align). The specimen was central memory CD4+ T cells from blood. Here is the DNA: TGTGCCAGTCAAGGGGGACCGGCCAAAAACATTCAGTACTTC. It translates as CASQGGPAKNIQYF.